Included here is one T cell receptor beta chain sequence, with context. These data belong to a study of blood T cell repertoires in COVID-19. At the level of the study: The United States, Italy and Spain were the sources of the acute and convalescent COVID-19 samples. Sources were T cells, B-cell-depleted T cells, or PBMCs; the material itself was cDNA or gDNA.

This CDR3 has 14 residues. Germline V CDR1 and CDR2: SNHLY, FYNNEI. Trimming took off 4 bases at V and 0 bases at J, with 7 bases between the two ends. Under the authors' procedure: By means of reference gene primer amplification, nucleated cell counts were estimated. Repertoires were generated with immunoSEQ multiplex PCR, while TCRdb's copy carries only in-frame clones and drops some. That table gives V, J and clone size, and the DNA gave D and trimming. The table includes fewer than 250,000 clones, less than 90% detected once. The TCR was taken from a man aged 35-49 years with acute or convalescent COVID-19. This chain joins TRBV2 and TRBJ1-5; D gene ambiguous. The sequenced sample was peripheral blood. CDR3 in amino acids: CASSGQVSNQPQHF. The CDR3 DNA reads TGTGCCAGCAGTGGACAAGTTAGCAATCAGCCCCAGCATTTT. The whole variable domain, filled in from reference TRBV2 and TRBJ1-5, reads EPEVTQTPSHQVTQMGQEVILRCVPISNHLYFYWYRQILGQKVEFLVSFYNNEISEKSEIFDDQFSVERPDGSNFTLKIRSTKLEDSAMYFCASSGQVSNQPQHFGDGTRLSIL.